The rows below give T cell receptor beta chains drawn from one sample of a study of graft-versus-host responses after intestinal transplantation. Sequenced by immunoSEQ multiplex PCR; TCRdb stores in-frame clones only, minus some. The sample lists about 90,000 clones; 80% to 95% were seen once. Which antigens these TCRs recognize remains unknown. The starting material was unstimulated CD8+ T cells sorted from spleen or lymph node cells, obtained before transplant. Source of these receptors: a human donor who was the organ donor for an intestinal transplant. The CDR3 runs from the conserved cysteine through the conserved F or W. Each record gives: clone size, J gene, V gene, D gene, CDR3 protein, CDR3 DNA. A D gene is named only where the DNA matches it firmly. Not every row has a clone size; where given, it reads once, few, many or a size class.

abundance: once; j_gene: TRBJ2-3; v_gene: TRBV15; d_gene: NA; CDR3aa: CATSRGGTYQQYF; CDR3nt: TGTGCCACCAGCAGAGGCGGGACTTACCAGCAGTATTTT
abundance: NA; j_gene: TRBJ1-1; v_gene: TRBV11-2; d_gene: TRBD1; CDR3aa: CASSDRARSTEAFF; CDR3nt: TGTGCCAGCAGCGACAGGGCGAGAAGCACTGAAGCTTTCTTT
abundance: NA; j_gene: TRBJ2-5; v_gene: TRBV5-6; d_gene: TRBD2; CDR3aa: CASSLLAGGETQYF; CDR3nt: TGTGCCAGCAGCTTGTTGGCGGGAGGAGAGACCCAGTACTTC
abundance: NA; j_gene: TRBJ2-1; v_gene: TRBV7-9; d_gene: NA; CDR3aa: CASTLAGAGQFF; CDR3nt: TGTGCCAGCACCCTGGCTGGGGCTGGGCAGTTCTTC
abundance: NA; j_gene: TRBJ2-1; v_gene: TRBV6-4; d_gene: NA; CDR3aa: CASSALPDGEADEQFF; CDR3nt: TGTGCCAGCAGTGCCCTCCCGGACGGGGAGGCGGATGAGCAGTTCTTC
abundance: NA; j_gene: TRBJ1-2; v_gene: TRBV5-1; d_gene: NA; CDR3aa: CASSFSGGYGYTF; CDR3nt: TGCGCCAGCAGCTTCTCCGGGGGCTATGGCTACACCTTC
abundance: NA; j_gene: TRBJ2-7; v_gene: TRBV19; d_gene: NA; CDR3aa: CASSFTGMASYEQYF; CDR3nt: TGTGCCAGTAGTTTCACAGGGATGGCCTCCTACGAGCAGTACTTC
abundance: NA; j_gene: TRBJ1-6; v_gene: TRBV28; d_gene: TRBD1; CDR3aa: CATLGTGISPLHF; CDR3nt: TGTGCCACACTGGGGACAGGGATTTCACCCCTCCACTTT
abundance: few; j_gene: TRBJ2-2; v_gene: TRBV4-1; d_gene: TRBD2; CDR3aa: CASSQGAGGGELFF; CDR3nt: TGCGCCAGCAGCCAAGGGGCGGGGGGCGGGGAGCTGTTTTTT
abundance: NA; j_gene: TRBJ1-3; v_gene: TRBV7-8; d_gene: NA; CDR3aa: CASLGGNTIYF; CDR3nt: TGTGCCAGCCTCGGTGGAAACACCATATATTTT
abundance: NA; j_gene: TRBJ1-1; v_gene: TRBV30; d_gene: NA; CDR3aa: CAWSVTWEDRNTEAFF; CDR3nt: TGTGCCTGGAGTGTTACTTGGGAAGACAGGAACACTGAAGCTTTCTTT
abundance: NA; j_gene: TRBJ2-7; v_gene: TRBV27; d_gene: TRBD1; CDR3aa: CASSWGTAPYEQYF; CDR3nt: TGTGCCAGCAGTTGGGGGACAGCCCCCTACGAGCAGTACTTC
abundance: NA; j_gene: TRBJ2-3; v_gene: TRBV28; d_gene: TRBD2; CDR3aa: CASSFSPLAGEEFPLTDTQYF; CDR3nt: TGTGCCAGCAGTTTTAGCCCACTAGCGGGGGAGGAGTTTCCCCTCACAGATACGCAGTATTTT
abundance: NA; j_gene: TRBJ2-7; v_gene: TRBV5-4; d_gene: TRBD1; CDR3aa: CASSQLGQGAYEQYF; CDR3nt: TGTGCCAGCAGTCAACTAGGACAGGGGGCGTACGAGCAGTACTTC
abundance: NA; j_gene: TRBJ2-1; v_gene: TRBV4-2; d_gene: TRBD1; CDR3aa: CASSQDRTGIYNEQFF; CDR3nt: TGTGCCAGCAGCCAAGATCGGACAGGGATTTACAATGAGCAGTTCTTC
abundance: NA; j_gene: TRBJ2-7; v_gene: TRBV6-5; d_gene: TRBD1; CDR3aa: CASSPDRGYEQYF; CDR3nt: TGTGCCAGCAGTCCGGACAGGGGGTACGAGCAGTACTTC
abundance: NA; j_gene: TRBJ1-2; v_gene: TRBV13; d_gene: TRBD1; CDR3aa: CASSLGRQGNYGYTF; CDR3nt: TGTGCCAGCAGCTTGGGGAGACAGGGCAACTATGGCTACACCTTC
abundance: NA; j_gene: TRBJ2-1; v_gene: TRBV4-3; d_gene: NA; CDR3aa: CASSQGLALFRNEQFF; CDR3nt: TGCGCCAGCAGCCAAGGGCTAGCTTTATTTCGCAATGAGCAGTTCTTC
abundance: once; j_gene: TRBJ2-1; v_gene: TRBV6-1; d_gene: NA; CDR3aa: CASVARGDNEQFF; CDR3nt: TGTGCCAGCGTCGCCAGGGGGGACAATGAGCAGTTCTTC
abundance: NA; j_gene: TRBJ1-2; v_gene: TRBV30; d_gene: TRBD1; CDR3aa: CAWSPGQNYGYTF; CDR3nt: TGTGCCTGGAGCCCGGGACAGAACTATGGCTACACCTTC
abundance: NA; j_gene: TRBJ2-7; v_gene: TRBV27; d_gene: NA; CDR3aa: CASTWTKGPPYEQYF; CDR3nt: TGTGCCAGCACCTGGACAAAGGGGCCCCCCTACGAGCAGTACTTC
abundance: NA; j_gene: TRBJ2-2; v_gene: TRBV6-6; d_gene: TRBD2; CDR3aa: CASSPGLATTGELFF; CDR3nt: TGTGCCAGCAGTCCGGGACTAGCGACCACCGGGGAGCTGTTTTTT
abundance: NA; j_gene: TRBJ2-1; v_gene: TRBV13; d_gene: NA; CDR3aa: CASSSLQEGASYNEQFF; CDR3nt: TGTGCCAGCAGCTCCCTCCAGGAGGGGGCCTCCTACAATGAGCAGTTCTTC
abundance: NA; j_gene: TRBJ2-7; v_gene: TRBV27; d_gene: NA; CDR3aa: CASSFGQVGYEQYF; CDR3nt: TGTGCCAGCAGTTTCGGCCAGGTTGGCTACGAGCAGTACTTC
abundance: once; j_gene: TRBJ2-7; v_gene: TRBV11-2; d_gene: NA; CDR3aa: CASSLQGSEQYF; CDR3nt: TGTGCCAGCAGCTTACAGGGGAGCGAGCAGTACTTC
abundance: NA; j_gene: TRBJ2-5; v_gene: TRBV6-5; d_gene: TRBD2; CDR3aa: CASSLAGGQETQYF; CDR3nt: TGTGCCAGCAGTTTAGCGGGGGGACAAGAGACCCAGTACTTC
abundance: NA; j_gene: TRBJ2-5; v_gene: TRBV27; d_gene: TRBD2; CDR3aa: CASSYSGRTQQYF; CDR3nt: TGTGCCAGCAGTTACAGCGGGAGGACTCAGCAGTACTTC
abundance: NA; j_gene: TRBJ2-1; v_gene: TRBV7-9; d_gene: NA; CDR3aa: CASRPLFEENNEQFF; CDR3nt: TGTGCCAGCAGGCCCCTGTTCGAGGAAAACAATGAGCAGTTCTTC
abundance: NA; j_gene: TRBJ1-1; v_gene: TRBV25-1; d_gene: NA; CDR3aa: CASSKYRAGPGEAFF; CDR3nt: TGTGCCAGCAGTAAGTACAGGGCCGGGCCAGGTGAAGCTTTCTTT
abundance: NA; j_gene: TRBJ2-5; v_gene: TRBV4-1; d_gene: NA; CDR3aa: CASSPGGRTQETQYF; CDR3nt: TGCGCCAGCAGCCCCGGGGGGCGTACCCAAGAGACCCAGTACTTC
abundance: NA; j_gene: TRBJ2-7; v_gene: TRBV4-1; d_gene: TRBD1; CDR3aa: CASSTRTGTYEQYF; CDR3nt: TGCGCCAGCAGCACTCGGACAGGCACCTACGAGCAGTACTTC
abundance: NA; j_gene: TRBJ1-5; v_gene: TRBV19; d_gene: TRBD1; CDR3aa: CASSIGGTASSLQHF; CDR3nt: TGTGCCAGTAGTATTGGAGGGACAGCCTCCTCCCTACAGCATTTT
abundance: NA; j_gene: TRBJ1-5; v_gene: TRBV23-1; d_gene: NA; CDR3aa: CASSRPGKFNQPQHF; CDR3nt: TGCGCCAGCAGTCGGCCAGGGAAATTCAATCAGCCCCAGCATTTT
abundance: NA; j_gene: TRBJ2-7; v_gene: TRBV15; d_gene: TRBD2; CDR3aa: CATSRDSREGPYEQYF; CDR3nt: TGTGCCACCAGCAGAGATTCGAGGGAGGGCCCCTACGAGCAGTACTTC
abundance: NA; j_gene: TRBJ2-7; v_gene: TRBV6-5; d_gene: NA; CDR3aa: CASSNSPSGDLYEQYF; CDR3nt: TGTGCCAGCAGTAACTCACCCTCGGGAGACCTCTACGAGCAGTACTTC
abundance: NA; j_gene: TRBJ2-7; v_gene: TRBV5-6; d_gene: NA; CDR3aa: CASSLSLGTSSFKQYF; CDR3nt: TGTGCCAGCAGCTTGTCTTTAGGGACTTCGAGTTTCAAGCAGTACTTC
abundance: NA; j_gene: TRBJ2-7; v_gene: TRBV2; d_gene: TRBD2; CDR3aa: CASSPTSGGSYEQYF; CDR3nt: TGTGCCAGCAGCCCGACTAGCGGGGGCTCCTACGAGCAGTACTTC
abundance: once; j_gene: TRBJ2-1; v_gene: TRBV19; d_gene: NA; CDR3aa: CASWGPSYNEQFF; CDR3nt: TGTGCCAGCTGGGGCCCATCCTACAATGAGCAGTTCTTC
abundance: NA; j_gene: TRBJ1-1; v_gene: TRBV7-9; d_gene: TRBD1; CDR3aa: CASSWGTGNTEAFF; CDR3nt: TGTGCCAGCAGCTGGGGGACAGGGAACACTGAAGCTTTCTTT
abundance: NA; j_gene: TRBJ2-3; v_gene: TRBV7-9; d_gene: TRBD1; CDR3aa: CASSLKTGGGADTQYF; CDR3nt: TGTGCCAGCAGCTTAAAGACAGGGGGTGGGGCAGATACGCAGTATTTT
abundance: NA; j_gene: TRBJ2-1; v_gene: TRBV4-2; d_gene: TRBD2; CDR3aa: CASSRLAGEGEQFF; CDR3nt: TGTGCCAGCAGCCGGCTAGCGGGAGAGGGTGAGCAGTTCTTC